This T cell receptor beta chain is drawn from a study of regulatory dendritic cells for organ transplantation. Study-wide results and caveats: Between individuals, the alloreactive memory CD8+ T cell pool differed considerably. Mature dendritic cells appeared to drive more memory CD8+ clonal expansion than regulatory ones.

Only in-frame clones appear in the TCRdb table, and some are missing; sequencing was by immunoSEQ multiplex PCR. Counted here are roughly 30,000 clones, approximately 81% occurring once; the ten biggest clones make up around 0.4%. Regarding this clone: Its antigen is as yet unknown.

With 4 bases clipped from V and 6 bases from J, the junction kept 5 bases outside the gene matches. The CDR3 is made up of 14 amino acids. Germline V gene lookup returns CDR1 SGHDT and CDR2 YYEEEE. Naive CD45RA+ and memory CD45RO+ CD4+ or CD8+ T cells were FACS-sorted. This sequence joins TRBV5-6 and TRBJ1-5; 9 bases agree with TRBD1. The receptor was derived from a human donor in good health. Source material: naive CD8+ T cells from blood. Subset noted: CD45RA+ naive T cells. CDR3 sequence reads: CASSRGTGIQPQHF. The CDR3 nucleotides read TGTGCCAGCAGCCGTGGGACAGGGATTCAGCCCCAGCATTTT.